This T cell receptor beta chain originates from a study of blood T cell repertoires in COVID-19. Study as a whole: Acute and convalescent COVID-19 specimens originated in the United States, Italy and Spain. T cells, B-cell-depleted T cells, or PBMCs provided the cDNA or gDNA that served as material.

Per the original methods: Nucleated cell counts were estimated from reference gene primer amplification. Data came from immunoSEQ multiplex PCR; TCRdb stores just in-frame clones and leaves some out. The V and J calls and clone size come from that table; D and trimming were worked out from the DNA. The data contain some 150,000 clones, about 85% of them singletons. The CDR3 sequence is 13 residues long. Germline V gene sequence: CDR1 LGHNA, CDR2 YNFKEQ. With V trimmed by 10 bases and J by 5 bases, 10 bases remained unmatched. The source material was peripheral blood. The source is a human donor in a cohort sampled during active COVID-19. The V gene is TRBV4-2, the J gene TRBJ1-2; 7 bases agree with TRBD1. CDR3 sequence reads: CATRQGGGYGYTF. CDR3 nucleotides: TGTGCCACTAGACAGGGAGGAGGGTATGGCTACACCTTC.